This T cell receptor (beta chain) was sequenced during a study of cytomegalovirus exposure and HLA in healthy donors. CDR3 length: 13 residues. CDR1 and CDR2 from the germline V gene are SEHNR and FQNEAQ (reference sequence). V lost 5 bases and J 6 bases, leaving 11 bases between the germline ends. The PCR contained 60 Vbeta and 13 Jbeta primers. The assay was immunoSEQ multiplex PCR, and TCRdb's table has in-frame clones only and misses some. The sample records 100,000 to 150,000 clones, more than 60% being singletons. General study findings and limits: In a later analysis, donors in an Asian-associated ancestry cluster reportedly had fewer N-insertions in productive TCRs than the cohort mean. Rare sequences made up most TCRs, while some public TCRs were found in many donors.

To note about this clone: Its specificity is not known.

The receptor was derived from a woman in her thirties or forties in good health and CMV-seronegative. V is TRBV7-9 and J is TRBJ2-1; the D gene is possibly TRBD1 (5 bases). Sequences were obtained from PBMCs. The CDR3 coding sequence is TGTGCCAGCAGCGATCAGGGTTTCAATGAGCAGTTCTTC. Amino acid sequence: CASSDQGFNEQFF.